The 9 T cell receptor beta chains below all came from one sample that was sequenced in a study of blood T cell repertoires in COVID-19. Clones were read by immunoSEQ multiplex PCR, and TCRdb kept only the in-frame ones, dropping some. The profile shows 310,000 or so clones, approximately 90% of them singletons. The sequencing input was PBMCs or T cells enriched from blood (not recorded which). The origin of the receptors is a woman aged 30 to 39 who had recovered from COVID-19.

Concerning this clone itself: Other DNA sequences in this specimen translate into the identical CDR3. The CDR3 is CASSPGQGYGYTF. As DNA, the CDR3 is TGTGCCAGCAGCCCTGGACAGGGCTATGGCTACACCTTC. The V and J genes are TRBV7-3 and TRBJ1-2; 8 positions agree with TRBD1. Losses at the gene ends were 5 bases for V and 4 bases for J; bases not matched to a gene: 3. The germline V gene encodes CDR1 SGHTA and CDR2 FQGTGA. This CDR3 has 13 amino acids.

The rearrangement links TRBV5-1 to TRBJ2-1; D may be TRBD2 (6 bases). CDR1 is SGHRS and CDR2 is YFSETQ in the germline V gene. Trimming pared 4 bases from V and 3 bases from J, leaving 17 bases between. This CDR3 contains 16 residues. CDR3 residues: CASSPGTSRGYNEQFF. Written as DNA, the CDR3 is TGCGCCAGCAGCCCTGGGACTTCGCGGGGCTACAATGAGCAGTTCTTC.

This chain links TRBV4-3 with TRBJ1-3; TRBD1 is a possible D gene (6 bases). CDR3 length: 15 amino acids. Germline CDR1 is LGHNA and CDR2 is YSLEER. Between the trimmed V and J ends, which lost 0 bases and 4 bases, there was a span of 10 bases. CDR3 residues: CASSQEAGDGNTIYF. For the CDR3, the DNA is TGCGCCAGCAGCCAAGAGGCAGGGGACGGAAACACCATATATTTT.

The rearrangement links TRBV5-1 to TRBJ1-2; D might be TRBD1 (6 bases). The CDR3 length is 15 residues. Germline assignment: CDR1 SGHRS and CDR2 YFSETQ. The ends were cut back, 3 bases at V and 8 bases at J, with 20 bases in the middle. CDR3 protein: CASSSPDRVLLGYTF. The CDR3 nucleotides read TGCGCCAGCAGCTCACCGGACAGAGTTCTCTTAGGCTACACCTTC.

The rearrangement joins TRBV12-3 or TRBV12-4 to TRBJ1-6; 7 bases map to TRBD1. The CDR3 runs to 12 residues. Losses at the gene ends were 6 bases for V and 7 bases for J; bases not matched to a gene: 0. CDR3 nucleotides: TGTGCCAGCAGGACAGGGAATTCACCCCTCCACTTT. Protein product: CASRTGNSPLHF.

V usage is TRBV9 and J usage is TRBJ1-1; 11 nucleotides line up with TRBD1. The V gene's germline CDR1 is SGDLS and CDR2 YYNGEE. The CDR3 loop spans 15 amino acids. Trimming removed 3 bases from V and 4 bases from J; junction bases left unmatched: 5. The CDR3 DNA is TGTGCCAGCAGCGCCACCGGGACAGGGGGCACTGAAGCTTTCTTT. Translation gives CASSATGTGGTEAFF.

Written as DNA, the CDR3 is TGCGCCAGCAGTGGGGTCGGGGAATACTATGGCTACACCTTC. As protein: CASSGVGEYYGYTF. The chain links TRBV5-1 to TRBJ1-2; D unresolved. Germline V gene lookup returns CDR1 SGHRS and CDR2 YFSETQ. CDR3 length: 14 amino acids. V was cut by 5 bases and J by 3 bases, with 14 bases left in between. Filled out from reference TRBV5-1 and TRBJ1-2, the complete variable domain reads KAGVTQTPRYLIKTRGQQVTLSCSPISGHRSVSWYQQTPGQGLQFLFEYFSETQRNKGNFPGRFSGRQFSNSRSEMNVSTLELGDSALYLCASSGVGEYYGYTFGSGTRLTVV.

The chain uses TRBV6-5 and TRBJ2-1; 7 bases match TRBD1. The CDR3 totals 15 residues. The germline CDR1 and CDR2 sequences are MNHEY and SVGAGI. Trimming at V came to 7 bases and at J to 6 bases, leaving 12 bases not matched to a gene. This chain's CDR3 is CASTEQGPGGNEQFF. The CDR3, as DNA: TGTGCCAGCACCGAACAGGGGCCAGGGGGCAATGAGCAGTTCTTC.

CDR3 sequence (DNA): TGCGCCAGCAGCACAGGGGCGAACACCGGGGAGCTGTTTTTT. It codes for CASSTGANTGELFF. V is TRBV5-1 and J is TRBJ2-2, with 7 bases identical to TRBD1. V was pared by 4 bases and J by 0 bases, with 0 bases of the junction left unmatched. This CDR3 has 14 amino acids. The germline CDR1 and CDR2 sequences are SGHRS and YFSETQ.